Sequencing of this T cell receptor (beta chain) was carried out in a study of blood T cells in healthy people across ages. Then a second PCR, running roughly 7 to 12 cycles, was carried out with a sample-barcoded 5' primer and a J-beta primer mix. TCRdb reanalysed the 5' RACE reads using MiXCR and keeps one entry per CDR3 protein. The sample shows approximately 780,000 distinct CDR3 sequences, under 30% of them seen only once. Germline CDR1 and CDR2: DFQATT and SNEGSKA (reference sequence). Trimming left V 0 bases short and J 0 bases short, with 12 bases between. The CDR3 is 16 amino acids. These records were also assigned to another study, of T cells of mothers and their children.

The clonotype originates from a boy younger than 18 in good health. The chain has TRBV20-1 and TRBJ2-4; no definite D call. The sequenced sample was blood. The CDR3 loop reads CSAREGRSLAKNIQYF. The DNA of the CDR3 is TGCAGTGCTAGAGAAGGAAGATCCCTAGCCAAAAACATTCAGTACTTC.